Reported below is one T cell receptor (beta chain). The CDR3 covers 16 residues. V lost 1 base and J lost 3; bases outside the gene matches: 5. Germline V CDR1 and CDR2: SGHRS, YFSETQ. The data were taken from a study of T cell responses to AZD1222 COVID-19 vaccine. Profiled with immunoSEQ multiplex PCR; TCRdb holds only in-frame clones, not every one. The data hold more than 85,000 clones, with around nine tenths observed a single time. The source was peripheral blood, collected on day 0 of AZD1222 vaccination. This sequence was found in an adult in good health. The V and J genes are TRBV5-1 and TRBJ2-1; TRBD2 matches 9 bases. Here the CDR3 DNA reads TGCGCCAGCAGCTTGTATTCTAGCGGGGACTACAATGAGCAGTTCTTC. Amino acid sequence: CASSLYSSGDYNEQFF.